This passage covers 3 T cell receptor beta chains from one sample sequenced in a study of blood T cell repertoires in COVID-19 (dated by TCRdb to the early 2020s). The library was produced with the immunoSEQ multiplex PCR assay. What TCRdb holds here is the immuneACCESS table cut down to in-frame rearrangements. Part of the clones is not present; checked against another copy, under half of the missing clones reflect an unresolved V gene, and the others are unexplained. Here the sample has approximately 150,000 clones; roughly 90% occur a single time. The top ten clones comprise about a sixth of the sample. The sample comprised peripheral blood. The receptors shown here come from a man aged 55 to 69 with active or convalescent COVID-19.

The chain employs TRBV2 and TRBJ2-1; maybe TRBD1 (5 bases). V was clipped by 9 bases and J by 8 bases, with 14 bases between them. Germline CDR1 SNHLY, CDR2 FYNNEI. This CDR3 contains 12 residues. In nucleotides, the CDR3 is TGTGCCAGTACGTCAAGGGGCGATGAGCAGTTCTTC. Protein sequence: CASTSRGDEQFF.

This rearrangement joins TRBV27 to TRBJ2-5, with D tentatively TRBD2 (7 bases). The V and J ends lost 0 bases and 2 bases respectively, with 25 bases between them. Germline V CDR1 and CDR2: MNHEY, SMNVEV (reference sequence). CDR3 length: 20 residues. CDR3 DNA: TGTGCCAGCAGTTTATCCCGCCCAATAGGGGGAGGAGCGGGACAAGAGACCCAGTACTTC. This encodes CASSLSRPIGGGAGQETQYF.

This chain links TRBV3-1 (or the pseudogene TRBV3-2) with TRBJ1-3; no clear D gene. The CDR3 runs 12 residues. Germline CDR1 LGHDT, CDR2 YNNKEL (reference sequence). V was cut by 7 bases and J by 4 bases, with 8 bases left in between. CDR3 region: CASNINGNTIYF. DNA of the CDR3: TGTGCCAGCAACATAAACGGAAACACCATATATTTT.